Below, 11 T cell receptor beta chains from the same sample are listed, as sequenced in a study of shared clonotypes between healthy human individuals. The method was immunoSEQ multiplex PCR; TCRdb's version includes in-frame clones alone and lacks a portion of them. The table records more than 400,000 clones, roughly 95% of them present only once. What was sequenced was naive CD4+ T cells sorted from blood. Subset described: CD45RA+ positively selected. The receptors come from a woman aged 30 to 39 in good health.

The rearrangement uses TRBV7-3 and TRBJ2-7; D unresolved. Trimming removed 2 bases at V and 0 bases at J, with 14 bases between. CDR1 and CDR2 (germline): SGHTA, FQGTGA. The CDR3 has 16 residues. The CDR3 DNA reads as TGTGCCAGCAGCTTACGAGGACCCCGGCCCTCCTACGAGCAGTACTTC. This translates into CASSLRGPRPSYEQYF.

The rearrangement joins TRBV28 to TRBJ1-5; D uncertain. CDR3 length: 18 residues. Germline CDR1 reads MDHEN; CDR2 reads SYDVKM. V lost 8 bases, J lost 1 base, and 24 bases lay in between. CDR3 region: CASAEGKRWVGSNQPQHF. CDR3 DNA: TGTGCCAGCGCTGAGGGAAAGAGATGGGTTGGGAGCAATCAGCCCCAGCATTTT. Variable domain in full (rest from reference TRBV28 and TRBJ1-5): DVKVTQSSRYLVKRTGEKVFLECVQDMDHENMFWYRQDPGLGLRLIYFSYDVKMKEKGDIPEGYSVSREKKERFSLILESASTNQTSMYLCASAEGKRWVGSNQPQHFGDGTRLSIL.

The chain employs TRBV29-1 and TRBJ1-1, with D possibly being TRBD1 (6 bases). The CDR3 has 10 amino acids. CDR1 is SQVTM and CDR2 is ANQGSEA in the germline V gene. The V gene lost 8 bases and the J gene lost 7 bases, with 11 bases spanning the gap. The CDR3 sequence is CSTRDIEAFF. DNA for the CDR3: TGCAGCACCCGGGACATTGAAGCTTTCTTT.

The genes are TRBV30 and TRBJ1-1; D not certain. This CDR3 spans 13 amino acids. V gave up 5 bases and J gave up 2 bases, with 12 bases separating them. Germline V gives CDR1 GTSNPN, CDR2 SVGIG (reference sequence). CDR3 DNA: TGTGCCTGGGAAAGACACTTTAACACTGAAGCTTTCTTT. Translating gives CAWERHFNTEAFF.

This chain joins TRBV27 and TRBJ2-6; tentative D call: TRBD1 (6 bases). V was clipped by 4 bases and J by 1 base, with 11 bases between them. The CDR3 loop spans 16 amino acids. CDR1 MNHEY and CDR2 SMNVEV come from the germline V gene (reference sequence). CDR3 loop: CASSSRGGSGANVLTF. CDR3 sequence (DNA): TGTGCCAGCAGTTCGAGAGGGGGATCTGGGGCCAACGTCCTGACTTTC.

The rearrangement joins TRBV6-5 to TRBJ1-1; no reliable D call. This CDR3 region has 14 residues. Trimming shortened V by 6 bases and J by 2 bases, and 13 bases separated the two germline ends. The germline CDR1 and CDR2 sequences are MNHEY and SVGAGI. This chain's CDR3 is CASRKPLPNTEAFF. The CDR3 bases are TGTGCCAGCAGAAAACCCCTACCTAACACTGAAGCTTTCTTT.

DNA for the CDR3: TGTGCCAGCAGCCAGACTAGCGGGGGAGATACGCAGTATTTT. It yields the protein CASSQTSGGDTQYF. This sequence joins TRBV9 and TRBJ2-3, with 12 bases identical to TRBD2. CDR1 is SGDLS, CDR2 YYNGEE, per germline. V lost 4 bases, J lost 5 bases, and 2 bases stayed unmatched. There are 14 residues in the CDR3.

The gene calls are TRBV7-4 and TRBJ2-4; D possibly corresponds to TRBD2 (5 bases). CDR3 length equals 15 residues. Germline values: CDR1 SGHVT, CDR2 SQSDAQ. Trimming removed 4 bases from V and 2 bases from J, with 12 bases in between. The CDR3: CASSSDGGPKNIQYF. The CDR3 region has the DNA TGTGCCAGCAGCTCTGACGGCGGGCCCAAAAACATTCAGTACTTC.

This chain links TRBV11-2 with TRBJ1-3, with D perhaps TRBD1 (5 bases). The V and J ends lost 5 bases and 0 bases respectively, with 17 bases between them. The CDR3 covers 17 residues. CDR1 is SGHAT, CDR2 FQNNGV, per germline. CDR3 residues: CASSRRGARRSGNTIYF. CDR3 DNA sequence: TGTGCCAGCAGCCGAAGAGGGGCACGGCGCTCTGGAAACACCATATATTTT. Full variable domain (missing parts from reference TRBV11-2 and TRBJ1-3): EAGVAQSPRYKIIEKRQSVAFWCNPISGHATLYWYQQILGQGPKLLIQFQNNGVVDDSQLPKDRFSAERLKGVDSTLKIQPAKLEDSAVYLCASSRRGARRSGNTIYFGEGSWLTVV.

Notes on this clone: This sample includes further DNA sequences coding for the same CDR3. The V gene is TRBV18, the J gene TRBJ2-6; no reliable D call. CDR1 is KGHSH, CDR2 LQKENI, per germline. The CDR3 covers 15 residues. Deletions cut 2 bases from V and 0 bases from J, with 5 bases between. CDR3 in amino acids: CASSPGSSGANVLTF. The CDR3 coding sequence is TGTGCCAGCTCACCAGGCAGCTCTGGGGCCAACGTCCTGACTTTC.

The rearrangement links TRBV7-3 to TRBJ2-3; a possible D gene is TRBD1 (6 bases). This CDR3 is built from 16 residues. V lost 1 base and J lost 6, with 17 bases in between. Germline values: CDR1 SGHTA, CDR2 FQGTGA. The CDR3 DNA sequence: TGTGCCAGCAGCTTAATAGGGGGAACCGGGCGTGATACGCAGTATTTT. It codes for CASSLIGGTGRDTQYF.